Detailed here is one T cell receptor (beta chain). Its specificity is not known. The data were taken from a study of cytomegalovirus exposure and HLA in healthy donors. V lost 4 bases and J lost 5; bases outside the gene matches: 3. This CDR3 has 13 amino acids. The germline gives CDR1 SGHDN, CDR2 FVKESK. Study conclusions and caveats: Later analysis placed DRB1 highest and HLA-C lowest in TCR association rates, which differed by HLA locus.

Amplification used 60 Vbeta primers and 13 Jbeta primers. Data came from immunoSEQ multiplex PCR; TCRdb stores just in-frame clones and leaves some out. Here the sample spans 160,000 or so clones, less than 85% being singletons. The sequence came from a man aged 55 to 70 in good health and CMV-seronegative. The J gene is TRBJ1-2, the V gene TRBV14; 8 positions agree with TRBD1. The sample comprised PBMCs. The CDR3 nucleotides read TGTGCCAGCAGCCGGACAGGGTGGTATGGCTACACCTTC. It translates to CASSRTGWYGYTF.